This TCR beta chain stems from a study of cytomegalovirus exposure and HLA in healthy donors. Findings and limits, study-wide: A later analysis, which compared TCR beta chains of equal frequency, found the HLA-associated ones more clonally expanded.

Trimming took off 0 bases at V and 9 bases at J, with 9 bases between the two ends. The CDR3 covers 14 residues. Germline CDR1 reads MGHRA; CDR2 reads YSYEKL. For this clone: Its antigen is unknown.

60 Vbeta and 13 Jbeta primers were used in PCR. Authors' analysis steps: In a later analysis, 79 million or so unique TCR beta chains included roughly 11 million shared by two or more donors. Only in-frame clones appear in the TCRdb table, and some are missing; sequencing was by immunoSEQ multiplex PCR. That table furnishes V, J and clone size, whereas the DNA furnished D and trimming. The sample includes under 200,000 clones, about 71% of them seen just once. The chain links TRBV4-1 to TRBJ1-6, with unresolved D. This clonotype was obtained from a man between 45 and 60 years old in good health and CMV-seronegative. Sequenced sample: PBMCs. This CDR3 reads CASSQEEVGSPLHF. In DNA, the CDR3 is TGCGCCAGCAGCCAAGAGGAGGTGGGTTCACCCCTCCACTTT.